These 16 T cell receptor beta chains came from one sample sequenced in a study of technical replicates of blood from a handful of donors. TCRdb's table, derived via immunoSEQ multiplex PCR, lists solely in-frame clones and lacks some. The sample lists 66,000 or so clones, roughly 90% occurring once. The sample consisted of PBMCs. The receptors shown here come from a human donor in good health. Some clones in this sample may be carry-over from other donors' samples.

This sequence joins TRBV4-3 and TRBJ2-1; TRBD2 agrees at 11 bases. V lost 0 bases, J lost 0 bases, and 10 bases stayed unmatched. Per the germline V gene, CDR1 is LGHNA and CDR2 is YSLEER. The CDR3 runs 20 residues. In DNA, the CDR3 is TGCGCCAGCAGCCAAGAGGAAGCCCCTACTAGCGGGAGCTCCTACAATGAGCAGTTCTTC. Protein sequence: CASSQEEAPTSGSSYNEQFF.

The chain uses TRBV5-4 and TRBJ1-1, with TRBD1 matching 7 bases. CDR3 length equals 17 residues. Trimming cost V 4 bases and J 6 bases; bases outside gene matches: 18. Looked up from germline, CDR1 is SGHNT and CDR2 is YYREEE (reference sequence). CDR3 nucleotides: TGTGCCAGCAGCCCCGGGGGGGGCAGGGGGAGAACGGCTGAAGCTTTCTTT. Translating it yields CASSPGGGRGRTAEAFF.

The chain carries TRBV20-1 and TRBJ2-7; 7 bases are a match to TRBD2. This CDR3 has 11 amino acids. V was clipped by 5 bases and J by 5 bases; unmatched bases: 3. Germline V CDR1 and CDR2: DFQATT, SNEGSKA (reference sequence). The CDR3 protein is CSAGAGNEQYF. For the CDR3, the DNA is TGCAGTGCTGGAGCGGGAAACGAGCAGTACTTC.

For the CDR3, the DNA is TGCGCCAGCAGCCAGGGTAACAGGGGAACTAATGAAAAACTGTTTTTT. Its translation is CASSQGNRGTNEKLFF. V gene TRBV4-3 combines with J gene TRBJ1-4, with 7 bases that match TRBD1. CDR3 size: 16 residues. Germline lookup yields CDR1 LGHNA and CDR2 YSLEER. V lost 3 bases to trimming and J lost 1 base; unmatched junction nucleotides: 5.

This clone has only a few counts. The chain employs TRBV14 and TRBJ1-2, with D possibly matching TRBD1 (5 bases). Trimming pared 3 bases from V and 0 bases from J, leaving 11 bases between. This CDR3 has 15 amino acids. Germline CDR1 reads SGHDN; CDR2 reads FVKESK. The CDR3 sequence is CASSQETVSNYGYTF. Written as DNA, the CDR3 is TGTGCCAGCAGCCAGGAGACAGTTTCTAACTATGGCTACACCTTC.

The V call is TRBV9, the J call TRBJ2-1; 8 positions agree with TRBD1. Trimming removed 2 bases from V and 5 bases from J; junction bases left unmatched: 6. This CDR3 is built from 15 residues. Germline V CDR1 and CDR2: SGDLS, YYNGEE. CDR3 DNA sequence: TGTGCCAGCAGCGTCGGACAGGGTCCGCACAATGAGCAGTTCTTC. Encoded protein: CASSVGQGPHNEQFF.

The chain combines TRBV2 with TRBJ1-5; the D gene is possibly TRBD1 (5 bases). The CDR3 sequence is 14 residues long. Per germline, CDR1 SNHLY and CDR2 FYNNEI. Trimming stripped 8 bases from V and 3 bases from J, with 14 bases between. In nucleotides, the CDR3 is TGTGCCAGCGGAGGGACTGAATTCAATCAGCCCCAGCATTTT. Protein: CASGGTEFNQPQHF. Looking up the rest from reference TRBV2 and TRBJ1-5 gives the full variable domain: EPEVTQTPSHQVTQMGQEVILRCVPISNHLYFYWYRQILGQKVEFLVSFYNNEISEKSEIFDDQFSVERPDGSNFTLKIRSTKLEDSAMYFCASGGTEFNQPQHFGDGTRLSIL.

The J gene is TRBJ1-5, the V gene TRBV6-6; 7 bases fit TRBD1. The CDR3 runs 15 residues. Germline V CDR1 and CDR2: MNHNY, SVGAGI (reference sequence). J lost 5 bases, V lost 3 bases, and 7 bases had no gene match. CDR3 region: CASSYLAGGDQPQHF. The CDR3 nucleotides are TGTGCCAGCAGTTATTTGGCAGGGGGTGATCAGCCCCAGCATTTT.

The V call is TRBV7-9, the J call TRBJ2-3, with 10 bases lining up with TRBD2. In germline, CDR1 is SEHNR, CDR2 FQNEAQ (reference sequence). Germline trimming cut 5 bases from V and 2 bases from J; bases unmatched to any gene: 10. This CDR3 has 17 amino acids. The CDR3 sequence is CASSRTATSGYTDTQYF. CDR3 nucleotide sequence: TGTGCCAGCAGCCGCACCGCGACTAGCGGGTACACAGATACGCAGTATTTT.

The CDR3 nucleotides read TGTGCCAGCAGCTCGGGACAGGCCGATGGCTACACCTTC. It codes for CASSSGQADGYTF. The V gene is TRBV5-4, the J gene TRBJ1-2, with 8 bases identical to TRBD1. The CDR3 is 13 residues long. CDR1 and CDR2 from the germline V gene are SGHNT and YYREEE (reference sequence). Losses at the gene ends were 3 bases for V and 6 bases for J; bases not matched to a gene: 4.

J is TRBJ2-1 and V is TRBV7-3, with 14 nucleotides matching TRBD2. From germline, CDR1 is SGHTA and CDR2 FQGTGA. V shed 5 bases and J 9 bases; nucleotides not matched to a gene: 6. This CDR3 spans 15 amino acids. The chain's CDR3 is CASSRGLAGGREQFF. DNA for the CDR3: TGTGCCAGCAGCCGAGGACTAGCGGGAGGACGTGAGCAGTTCTTC. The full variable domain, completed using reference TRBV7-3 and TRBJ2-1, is GAGVSQTPSNKVTEKGKYVELRCDPISGHTALYWYRQSLGQGPEFLIYFQGTGAADDSGLPNDRFFAVRPEGSVSTLKIQRTERGDSAVYLCASSRGLAGGREQFFGPGTRLTVL.

The chain's CDR3 is CASSQDRSLAGGSEQYF. The CDR3 DNA is TGCGCCAGCAGCCAAGATAGGTCGCTAGCGGGAGGGTCTGAGCAGTACTTC. The chain combines TRBV4-3 with TRBJ2-7, with 12 bases lining up with TRBD2. CDR3 size: 17 residues. After removal of 0 bases from V and 7 bases from J, the junction contained 10 bases not matched to a gene. Germline CDR1 and CDR2: LGHNA and YSLEER.

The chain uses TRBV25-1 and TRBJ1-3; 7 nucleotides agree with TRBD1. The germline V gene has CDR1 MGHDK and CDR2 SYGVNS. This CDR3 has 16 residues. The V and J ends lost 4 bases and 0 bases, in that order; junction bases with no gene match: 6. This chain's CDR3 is CASSAPGTVSGNTIYF. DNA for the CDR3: TGTGCCAGCAGTGCCCCTGGGACAGTCTCTGGAAACACCATATATTTT.

The CDR3 loop reads CASSQADRSKFGEQFF. In nucleotides, the CDR3 is TGCGCCAGCAGCCAAGCGGACAGGAGTAAGTTCGGTGAGCAGTTCTTC. This chain joins TRBV4-3 and TRBJ2-1, with 7 bases lining up with TRBD1. Trimming cost V 1 base and J 9 bases; bases outside gene matches: 12. This CDR3 is 16 amino acids long. The germline V gene encodes CDR1 LGHNA and CDR2 YSLEER.

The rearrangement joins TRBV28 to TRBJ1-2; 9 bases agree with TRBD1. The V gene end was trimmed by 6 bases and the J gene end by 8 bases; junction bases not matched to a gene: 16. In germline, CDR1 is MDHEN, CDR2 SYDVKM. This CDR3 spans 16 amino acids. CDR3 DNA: TGTGCCAGCAGGTCTCCGGGACAGGGAGCTCGTAGGGGCTACACCTTC. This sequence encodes CASRSPGQGARRGYTF.

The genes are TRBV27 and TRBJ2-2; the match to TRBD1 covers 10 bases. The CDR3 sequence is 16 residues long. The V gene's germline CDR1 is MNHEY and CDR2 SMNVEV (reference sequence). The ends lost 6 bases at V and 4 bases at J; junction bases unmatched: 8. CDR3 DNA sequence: TGTGCCAGCAGCTATTCCGGGACAGGGGCCACCGGGGAGCTGTTTTTT. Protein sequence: CASSYSGTGATGELFF.